The rows below give T cell receptor beta chains drawn from one sample of a study of high-grade serous ovarian cancer treatment subgroups. Method: immunoSEQ multiplex PCR; TCRdb's copy keeps in-frame clones and lacks some. Seen here are several thousand clones, approximately 68% observed once, and the top ten hold roughly 14%. Sample: tumor tissue. These receptors all come from a human donor with high-grade serous ovarian cancer. CDR3s include the opening cysteine and the closing phenylalanine or tryptophan. D genes are given only for firm matches. Not all rows give a size; the values are once, few, many and, for expanded clones, a class.

CDR3 length	D gene	J gene	V gene	clone size	CDR3 protein	CDR3 DNA
15	.	TRBJ1-1	TRBV5-4	.	CASSSGQGWNTEAFF	TGTGCCAGCAGTTCTGGACAAGGGTGGAACACTGAAGCTTTCTTT
14	.	TRBJ2-7	TRBV4-3	.	CASSQAQGRYEQYF	TGCGCCAGCAGCCAAGCGCAGGGTCGATACGAGCAGTACTTC
16	TRBD2	TRBJ2-3	TRBV5-1	few	CASSLGSSGDTDTQYF	TGCGCCAGCAGCTTGGGTAGTAGCGGGGACACAGATACGCAGTATTTT
12	.	TRBJ1-3	TRBV5-6	few	CASSLVGNTIYF	TGTGCCAGCAGCTTGGTGGGGAACACCATATATTTT
15	.	TRBJ2-3	TRBV28	.	CATTKGRVRSDTQYF	TGTGCCACCACCAAGGGGCGGGTTAGGTCAGATACGCAGTATTTT
14	TRBD1	TRBJ2-7	TRBV28	medium-sized	CASSFRDSFYEQYF	TGTGCCAGCAGTTTCCGGGACAGTTTTTACGAGCAGTACTTC
14	TRBD1	TRBJ2-7	TRBV28	.	CASSFRDSFYEQYF	TGTGCCAGCAGTTTCCGGGACAGTTTTTACGAGCAGTACTTC
13	.	TRBJ2-5	TRBV30	.	CAWNRGAPETQYF	TGTGCCTGGAATCGAGGGGCGCCGGAGACCCAGTACTTC
15	TRBD1	TRBJ1-1	TRBV7-9	few	CASSRRTGWNTEAFF	TGTGCCAGCAGCCGTCGGACAGGCTGGAACACTGAAGCTTTCTTT
14	TRBD2	TRBJ2-2	TRBV7-8	.	CASSLTSVAGELFF	TGTGCCAGCAGCCTGACTAGCGTCGCCGGGGAGCTGTTTTTT
14	.	TRBJ1-2	TRBV7-2	.	CASRAGTVRYGYTF	TGTGCCAGCAGAGCCGGGACGGTGAGGTATGGCTACACCTTC
16	.	TRBJ1-3	TRBV7-8	.	CASSLAAGLAGNTIYF	TGTGCCAGCAGCTTAGCCGCAGGGCTCGCTGGAAACACCATATATTTT
14	.	TRBJ1-1	TRBV6-6	few	CASTQGIANTEAFF	TGTGCCAGCACCCAGGGAATTGCGAACACTGAAGCTTTCTTT
18	TRBD2	TRBJ2-1	TRBV27	.	CASSLSSLGLGSYNEQFF	TGTGCCAGCAGTTTATCATCTTTGGGACTAGGCTCCTACAATGAGCAGTTCTTC
16	.	TRBJ1-4	TRBV4-1	few	CASSQVDNRWNEKLFF	TGCGCCAGCAGCCAGGTTGATAATAGGTGGAATGAAAAACTGTTTTTT
11	.	TRBJ1-1	TRBV11-2	.	CASSLEGKAFF	TGTGCCAGCAGCTTAGAAGGAAAAGCTTTCTTT
15	TRBD1	TRBJ2-3	TRBV5-1	few	CASSGLTGGTDTQYF	TGCGCCAGCAGCGGATTAACAGGGGGCACAGATACGCAGTATTTT
16	.	TRBJ2-5	TRBV6-1	.	CASSAQAAWGGETQYF	TGTGCCAGCAGTGCCCAGGCCGCTTGGGGAGGAGAGACCCAGTACTTC
13	TRBD1	TRBJ2-7	TRBV30	large	CAWKRQGSYEQYF	TGTGCCTGGAAAAGACAGGGCTCCTACGAGCAGTACTTC
12	.	TRBJ1-1	TRBV6-6	.	CASSRLVSEAFF	TGTGCCAGCAGCCGATTGGTGTCTGAAGCTTTCTTT
14	TRBD1	TRBJ2-1	TRBV14	.	CASSLGTAYNEQFF	TGTGCCAGCAGCCTTGGGACAGCGTACAATGAGCAGTTCTTC
11	.	TRBJ2-7	TRBV6-1	.	CASGGGGEEYF	TGTGCCAGCGGAGGTGGGGGAGAGGAGTACTTC
15	.	TRBJ2-5	TRBV4-3	once	CASSQLRGPQETQYF	TGCGCCAGCAGCCAACTGCGGGGGCCTCAAGAGACCCAGTACTTC
15	.	TRBJ2-3	TRBV28	.	CASSLQGRDTDTQYF	TGTGCCAGCAGTTTACAGGGCAGGGACACAGATACGCAGTATTTT
14	.	TRBJ2-7	TRBV19	few	CASSRDRFSYEQYF	TGTGCCAGTAGTCGGGACCGATTCTCCTACGAGCAGTACTTC
13	TRBD1	TRBJ1-4	TRBV29-1	.	CSVKDRGSEKLFF	TGCAGCGTTAAGGACAGGGGAAGTGAAAAACTGTTTTTT